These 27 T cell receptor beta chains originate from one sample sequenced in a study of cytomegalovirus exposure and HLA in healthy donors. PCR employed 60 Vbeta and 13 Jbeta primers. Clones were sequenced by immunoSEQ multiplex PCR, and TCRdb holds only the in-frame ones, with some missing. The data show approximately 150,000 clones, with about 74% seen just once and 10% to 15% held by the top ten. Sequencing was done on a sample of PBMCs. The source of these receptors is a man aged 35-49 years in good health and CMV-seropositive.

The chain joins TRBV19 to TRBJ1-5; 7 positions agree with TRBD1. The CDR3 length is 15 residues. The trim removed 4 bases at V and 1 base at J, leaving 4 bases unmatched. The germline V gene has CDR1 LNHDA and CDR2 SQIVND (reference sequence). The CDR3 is CASSTTDRSNQPQHF. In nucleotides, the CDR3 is TGTGCCAGTAGTACAACGGACAGGAGCAATCAGCCCCAGCATTTT. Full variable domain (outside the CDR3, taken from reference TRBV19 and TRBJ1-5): DGGITQSPKYLFRKEGQNVTLSCEQNLNHDAMYWYRQDPGQGLRLIYYSQIVNDFQKGDIAEGYSVSREKKESFPLTVTSAQKNPTAFYLCASSTTDRSNQPQHFGDGTRLSIL.

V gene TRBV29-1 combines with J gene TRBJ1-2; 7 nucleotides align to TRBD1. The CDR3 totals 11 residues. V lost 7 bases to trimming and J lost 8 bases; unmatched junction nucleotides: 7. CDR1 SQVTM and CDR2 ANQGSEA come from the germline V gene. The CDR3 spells CSAGQSDGYTF. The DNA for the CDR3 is TGCAGCGCGGGACAGTCGGACGGCTACACCTTC.

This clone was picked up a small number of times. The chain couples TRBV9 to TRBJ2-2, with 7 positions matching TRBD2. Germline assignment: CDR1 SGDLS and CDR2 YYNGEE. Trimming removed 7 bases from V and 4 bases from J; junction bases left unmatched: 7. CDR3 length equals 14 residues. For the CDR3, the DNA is TGTGCCAGCGGGACTATAGGATCCACCGGGGAGCTGTTTTTT. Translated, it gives CASGTIGSTGELFF.

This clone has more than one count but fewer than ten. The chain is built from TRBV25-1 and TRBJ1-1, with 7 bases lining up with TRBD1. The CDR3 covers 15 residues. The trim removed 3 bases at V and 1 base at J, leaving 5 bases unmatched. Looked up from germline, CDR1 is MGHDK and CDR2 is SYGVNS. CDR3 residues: CASSDPGTENTEAFF. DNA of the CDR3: TGTGCCAGCAGTGATCCCGGGACAGAGAACACTGAAGCTTTCTTT.

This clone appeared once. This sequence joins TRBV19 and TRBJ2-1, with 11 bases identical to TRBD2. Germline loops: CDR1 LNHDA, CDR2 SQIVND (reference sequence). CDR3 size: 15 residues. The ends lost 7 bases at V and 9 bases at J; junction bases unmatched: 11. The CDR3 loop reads CASNSPGLAASEQFF. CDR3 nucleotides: TGTGCCAGTAATTCGCCGGGACTAGCGGCAAGTGAGCAGTTCTTC.

CDR3 protein: CASSSGLREKFF. The CDR3 DNA sequence: TGTGCCAGCAGCTCGGGACTTCGGGAGAAGTTCTTC. The chain links TRBV7-2 to TRBJ2-1; weak D call: TRBD2 (6 bases). Deletions cut 4 bases from V and 14 bases from J, with 15 bases between. Germline CDR1 SGHTA, CDR2 FQGNSA. The CDR3 spans 12 residues. The variable domain in full, with the rest retrieved from reference TRBV7-2 and TRBJ2-1, is GAGVSQSPSNKVTEKGKDVELRCDPISGHTALYWYRQSLGQGLEFLIYFQGNSAPDKSGLPSDRFSAERTGGSVSTLTIQRTQQEDSAVYLCASSSGLREKFFGPGTRLTVL.

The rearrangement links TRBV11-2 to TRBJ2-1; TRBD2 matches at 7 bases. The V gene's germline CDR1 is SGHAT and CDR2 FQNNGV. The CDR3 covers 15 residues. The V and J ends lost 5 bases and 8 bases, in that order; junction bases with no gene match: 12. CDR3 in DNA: TGTGCCAGCAGCAACGGACTAGTAGCGGCCGATGAGCAGTTCTTC. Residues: CASSNGLVAADEQFF.

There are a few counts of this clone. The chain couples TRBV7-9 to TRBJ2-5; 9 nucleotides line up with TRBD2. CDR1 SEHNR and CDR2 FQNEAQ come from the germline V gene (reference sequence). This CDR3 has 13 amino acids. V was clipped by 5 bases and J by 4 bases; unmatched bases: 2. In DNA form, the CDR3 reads TGTGCCAGCAGCGCAGCGGGGGGAGAGACCCAGTACTTC. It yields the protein CASSAAGGETQYF.

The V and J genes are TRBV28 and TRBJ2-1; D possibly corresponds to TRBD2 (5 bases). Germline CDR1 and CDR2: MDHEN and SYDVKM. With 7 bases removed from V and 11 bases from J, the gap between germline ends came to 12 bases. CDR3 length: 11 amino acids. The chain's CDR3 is CASTKAGKQFF. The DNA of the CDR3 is TGTGCCAGCACCAAGGCGGGTAAGCAGTTCTTC.

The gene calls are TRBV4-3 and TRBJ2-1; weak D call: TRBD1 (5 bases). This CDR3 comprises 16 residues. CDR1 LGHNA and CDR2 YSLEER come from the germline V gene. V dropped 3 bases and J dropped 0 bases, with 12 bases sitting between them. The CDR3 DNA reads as TGCGCCAGCAGCCAGCAGCTCAGGGACTCCTACAATGAGCAGTTCTTC. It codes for CASSQQLRDSYNEQFF.

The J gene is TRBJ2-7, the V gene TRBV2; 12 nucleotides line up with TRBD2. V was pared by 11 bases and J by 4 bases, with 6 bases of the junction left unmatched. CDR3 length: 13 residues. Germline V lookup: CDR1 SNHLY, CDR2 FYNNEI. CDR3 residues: CAARTSGIYEQYF. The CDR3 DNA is TGTGCCGCCCGGACTAGCGGGATTTACGAGCAGTACTTC.

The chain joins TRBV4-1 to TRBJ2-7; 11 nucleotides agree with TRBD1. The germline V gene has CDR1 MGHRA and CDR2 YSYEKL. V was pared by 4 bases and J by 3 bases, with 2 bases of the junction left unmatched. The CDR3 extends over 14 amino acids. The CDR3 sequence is CASSPDRGLYEQYF. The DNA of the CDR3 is TGCGCCAGCAGCCCGGACAGGGGGCTCTACGAGCAGTACTTC.

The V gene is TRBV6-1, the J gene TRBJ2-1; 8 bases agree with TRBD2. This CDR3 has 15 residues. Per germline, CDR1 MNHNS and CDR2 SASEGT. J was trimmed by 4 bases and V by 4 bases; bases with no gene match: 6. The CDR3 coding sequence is TGTGCCAGCAGTGGTACTAGCGGACCTTACAATGAGCAGTTCTTC. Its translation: CASSGTSGPYNEQFF.

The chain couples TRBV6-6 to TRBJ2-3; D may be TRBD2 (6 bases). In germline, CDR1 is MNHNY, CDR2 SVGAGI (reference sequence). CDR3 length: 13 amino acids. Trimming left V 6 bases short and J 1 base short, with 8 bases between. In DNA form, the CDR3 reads TGTGCCAGCAGCCCTAGCGGCACAGATACGCAGTATTTT. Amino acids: CASSPSGTDTQYF.

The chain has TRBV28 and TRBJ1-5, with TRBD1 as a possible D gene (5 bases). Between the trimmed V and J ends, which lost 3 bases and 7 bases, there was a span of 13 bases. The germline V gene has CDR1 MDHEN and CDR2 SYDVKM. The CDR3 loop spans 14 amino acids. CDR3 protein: CASSLQGGGQPQHF. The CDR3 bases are TGTGCCAGCAGTTTGCAGGGCGGGGGGCAGCCCCAGCATTTT.

The CDR3 DNA reads as TGTGCCAGCATAAAGGAGGACGAAAACACTGAAGCTTTCTTT. Amino acids: CASIKEDENTEAFF. The V gene is TRBV6-4, the J gene TRBJ1-1; D is uncertain. CDR1 is MRHNA and CDR2 is SNTAGT in the germline V gene. V was trimmed by 7 bases and J by 2 bases, leaving 14 bases between them. CDR3 length: 14 amino acids.

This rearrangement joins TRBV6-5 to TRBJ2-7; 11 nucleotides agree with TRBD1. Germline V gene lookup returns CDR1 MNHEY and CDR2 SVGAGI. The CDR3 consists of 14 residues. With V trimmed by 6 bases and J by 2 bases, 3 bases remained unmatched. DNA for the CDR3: TGTGCCAGCAGGCGGGACAGGGGGGCCTACGAGCAGTACTTC. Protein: CASRRDRGAYEQYF.

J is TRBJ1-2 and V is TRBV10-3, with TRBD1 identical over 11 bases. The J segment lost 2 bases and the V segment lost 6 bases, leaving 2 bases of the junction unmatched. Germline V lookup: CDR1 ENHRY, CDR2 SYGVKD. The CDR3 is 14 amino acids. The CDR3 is CAISRDRGNYGYTF. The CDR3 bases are TGTGCCATCAGCCGGGACAGGGGGAACTATGGCTACACCTTC.

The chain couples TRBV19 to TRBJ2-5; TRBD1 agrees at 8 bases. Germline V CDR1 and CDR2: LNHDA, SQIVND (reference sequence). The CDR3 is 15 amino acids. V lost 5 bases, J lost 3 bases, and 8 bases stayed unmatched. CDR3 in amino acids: CASSPRTGSEETQYF. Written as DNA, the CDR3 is TGTGCCAGTAGTCCCAGGACAGGGTCTGAAGAGACCCAGTACTTC.

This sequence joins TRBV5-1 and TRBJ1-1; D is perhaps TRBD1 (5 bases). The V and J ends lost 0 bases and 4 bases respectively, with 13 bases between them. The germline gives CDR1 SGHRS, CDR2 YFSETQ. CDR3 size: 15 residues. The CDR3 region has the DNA TGCGCCAGCAGCTTGGCCACGGGGGGTCCCACTGAAGCTTTCTTT. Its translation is CASSLATGGPTEAFF.

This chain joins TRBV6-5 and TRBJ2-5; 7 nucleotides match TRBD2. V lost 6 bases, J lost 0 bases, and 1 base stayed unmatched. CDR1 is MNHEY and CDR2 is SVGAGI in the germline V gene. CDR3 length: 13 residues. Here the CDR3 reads CASRSGNQETQYF. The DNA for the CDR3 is TGTGCCAGCAGGAGCGGGAACCAAGAGACCCAGTACTTC.

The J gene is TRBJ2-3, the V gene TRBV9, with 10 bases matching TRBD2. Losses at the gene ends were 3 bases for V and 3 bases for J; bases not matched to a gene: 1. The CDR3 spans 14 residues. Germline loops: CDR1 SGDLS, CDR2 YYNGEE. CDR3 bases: TGTGCCAGCAGCGCGACTAGCGGGACAGATACGCAGTATTTT. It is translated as CASSATSGTDTQYF.

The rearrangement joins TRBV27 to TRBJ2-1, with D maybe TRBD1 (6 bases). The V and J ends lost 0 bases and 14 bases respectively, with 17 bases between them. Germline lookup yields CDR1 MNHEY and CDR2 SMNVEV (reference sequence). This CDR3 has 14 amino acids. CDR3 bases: TGTGCCAGCAGTTTATCGACAACAGGGAAAGTCGAGTTCTTC. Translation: CASSLSTTGKVEFF.

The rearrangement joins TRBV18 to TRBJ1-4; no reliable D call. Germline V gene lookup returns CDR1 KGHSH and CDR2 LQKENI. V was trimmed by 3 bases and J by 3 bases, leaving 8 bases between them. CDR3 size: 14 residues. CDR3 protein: CASSPPGANEKLFF. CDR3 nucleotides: TGTGCCAGCTCACCCCCTGGAGCTAATGAAAAACTGTTTTTT.

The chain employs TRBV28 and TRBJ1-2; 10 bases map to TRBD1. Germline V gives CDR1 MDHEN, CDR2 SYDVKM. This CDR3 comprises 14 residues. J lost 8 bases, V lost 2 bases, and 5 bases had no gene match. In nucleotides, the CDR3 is TGTGCCAGCAGTTTAGGGACAGGGGCCGCCGGCTACACCTTC. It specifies CASSLGTGAAGYTF.

CDR3 DNA: TGTGCCAGTCCTTCACCTGGCGGGAGTTCCTCGGGAACCGGGGAGCTGTTTTTT. Encoded protein: CASPSPGGSSSGTGELFF. The J gene is TRBJ2-2, the V gene TRBV21-1; no DNA check was done on the table's D call, TRBD2. TRBV21-1 is flagged as a pseudogene. CDR3 length: 18 amino acids.

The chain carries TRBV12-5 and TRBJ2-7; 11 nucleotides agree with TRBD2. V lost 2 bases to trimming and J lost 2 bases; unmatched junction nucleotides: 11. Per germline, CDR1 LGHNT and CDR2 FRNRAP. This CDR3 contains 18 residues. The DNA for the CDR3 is TGTGCTAGTGGTTTGCCGAGTTTAGCGGGAGGGCGAACCTACGAGCAGTACTTC. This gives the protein CASGLPSLAGGRTYEQYF.